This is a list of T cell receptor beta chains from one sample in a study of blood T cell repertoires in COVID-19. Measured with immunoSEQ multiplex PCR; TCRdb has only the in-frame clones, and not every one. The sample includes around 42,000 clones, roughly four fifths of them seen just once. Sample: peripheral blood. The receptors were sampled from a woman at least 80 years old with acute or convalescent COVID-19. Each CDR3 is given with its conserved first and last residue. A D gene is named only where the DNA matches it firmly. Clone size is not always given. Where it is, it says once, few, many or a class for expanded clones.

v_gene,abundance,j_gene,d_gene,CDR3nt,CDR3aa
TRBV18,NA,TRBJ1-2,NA,TGTGCCAGCTCACCACAGGGGATCGAAGGCTACACCTTC,CASSPQGIEGYTF
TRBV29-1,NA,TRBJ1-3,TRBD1,TGCAGCGCGCAGGGGGGCTCCCTTGGAAACACCATATATTTT,CSAQGGSLGNTIYF
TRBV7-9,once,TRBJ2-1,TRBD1,TGTGCCAGCAGCTTAGAGGCAGGGACAGCCCTTGGGGGGCAGTTCTTC,CASSLEAGTALGGQFF
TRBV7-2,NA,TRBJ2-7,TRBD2,TGTGCCAGCAGCCGTAGCGGGGGGTCCTCCTACGAGCAGTACTTC,CASSRSGGSSYEQYF
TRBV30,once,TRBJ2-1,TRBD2,TGTGCCTGGAGTGTCGGGCTAGCGGGGGGGAATGAGCAGTTCTTC,CAWSVGLAGGNEQFF
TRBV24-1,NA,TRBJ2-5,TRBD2,TGTGCCACCAGTGATAACGGGAGGGAGGGGGATTCAGAGACCCAGTACTTC,CATSDNGREGDSETQYF
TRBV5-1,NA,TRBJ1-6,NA,TGCGCCAGCAGCTTGACAGTTAATTCACCCCTCCACTTT,CASSLTVNSPLHF
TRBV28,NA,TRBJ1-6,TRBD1,TGTGCCAGCAGTCTTTCTGGACAGGGAGGGCGGTCACCCCTCCACTTT,CASSLSGQGGRSPLHF
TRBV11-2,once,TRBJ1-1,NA,TGTGCCAGCAGCTCTAGTACCCCCCGGGTTCGGGGAGCTTTCTTT,CASSSSTPRVRGAFF
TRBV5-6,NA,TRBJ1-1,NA,TGTGCCAGCACCAAGAACACTGAAGCTTTCTTT,CASTKNTEAFF
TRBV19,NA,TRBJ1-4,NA,TGTGCCAGTAGCTTCGGGGGGCAAGCAACTAATGAAAAACTGTTTTTT,CASSFGGQATNEKLFF
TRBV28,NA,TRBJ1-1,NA,TGTGCCAGCAGTCTTCGGATCGGGACACACACTGAAGCTTTCTTT,CASSLRIGTHTEAFF
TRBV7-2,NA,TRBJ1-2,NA,TGTGCCAGCAGCCCCCAAGGAGGGAACTATGGCTACACCTTC,CASSPQGGNYGYTF
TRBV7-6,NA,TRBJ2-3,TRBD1,TGTGCCAGCAGCCTTGGACAGGTGGATACGCAGTATTTT,CASSLGQVDTQYF
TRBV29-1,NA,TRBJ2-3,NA,TGCAGCGCCGCGTTGGGGGCTGGAGATACGCAGTATTTT,CSAALGAGDTQYF
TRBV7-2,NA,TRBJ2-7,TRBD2,TGTGCCAGCAGCTGGACTAGCGGGGGGGCCGTTGAGCAGTACTTC,CASSWTSGGAVEQYF
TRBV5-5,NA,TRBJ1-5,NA,TGTGCCAGCAGCGGATACAGAAATAGCAATCAGCCCCAGCATTTT,CASSGYRNSNQPQHF
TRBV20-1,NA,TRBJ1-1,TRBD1,TGCAGTGCTAGAGGGACAGGGGAAGCTTTCTTT,CSARGTGEAFF
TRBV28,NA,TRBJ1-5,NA,TGTGCCAGCATGAGACAGAGCAATCAGCCCCAGCATTTT,CASMRQSNQPQHF
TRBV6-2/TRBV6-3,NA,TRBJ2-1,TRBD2,TGTGCCAGCAGTTACGATGAGCGGGGGGACAATGAGCAGTTCTTC,CASSYDERGDNEQFF
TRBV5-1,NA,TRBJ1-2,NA,TGCGCCAGCAGCTTGAGAGGAGGTGGCTACACCTTC,CASSLRGGGYTF
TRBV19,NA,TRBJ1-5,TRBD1,TGTGCCAGTAGTTCCTGGGACAGGGTGGAACAGCCCCAGCATTTT,CASSSWDRVEQPQHF
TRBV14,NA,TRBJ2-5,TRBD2,TGTGCCAGCAGCCAAGCGCGCGGGGGGTACCAAGAGACCCAGTACTTC,CASSQARGGYQETQYF
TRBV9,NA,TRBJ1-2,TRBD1,TGTGCCAGCAGCCCCGAGGAGTGTGACAGGGTGTCAAACTATGGCTACACCTTC,CASSPEECDRVSNYGYTF
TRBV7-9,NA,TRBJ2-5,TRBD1,TGTGCCAGTCATGGGGCAGGGGGAGAGACCCAGTACTTC,CASHGAGGETQYF
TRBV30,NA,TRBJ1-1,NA,TGTGCCTGGAGTCTTTTGAACACTGAAGCTTTCTTT,CAWSLLNTEAFF
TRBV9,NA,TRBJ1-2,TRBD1,TGTGCCAGCAGCGTATTCGGGACAGGGTATGGCTACACCTTC,CASSVFGTGYGYTF
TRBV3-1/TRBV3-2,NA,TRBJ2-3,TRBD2,TGTGCCAGCAGCCAACTAGCGGGGGGGCACGGAGATACGCAGTATTTT,CASSQLAGGHGDTQYF
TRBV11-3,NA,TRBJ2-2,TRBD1,TGTGCCAGCAGCTACTGGACAGGGGAGGGCGGGGAGCTGTTTTTT,CASSYWTGEGGELFF
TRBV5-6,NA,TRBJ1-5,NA,TGTGCCAGCAGCTTCCGCGGATTTAGCAATCAGCCCCAGCATTTT,CASSFRGFSNQPQHF
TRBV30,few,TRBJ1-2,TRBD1,TGTGCCTGGAGCACTCGACAGGGGGACATTGGGGGCTACACCTTC,CAWSTRQGDIGGYTF
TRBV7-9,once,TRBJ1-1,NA,TGTGCCAGCAGCCTCCAGGAGGACACTGAAGCTTTCTTT,CASSLQEDTEAFF
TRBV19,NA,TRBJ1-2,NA,TGTGCCAGTAGTACCCACAGAGAGGGCTACACCTTC,CASSTHREGYTF
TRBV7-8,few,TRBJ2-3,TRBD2,TGTGCCAGCAGCCCGTTAGCGGGGGGGACAGATACGCAGTATTTT,CASSPLAGGTDTQYF
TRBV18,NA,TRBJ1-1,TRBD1,TGTGCCAGCTCACCCGACTCGGGACAGCTGAACACTGAAGCTTTCTTT,CASSPDSGQLNTEAFF
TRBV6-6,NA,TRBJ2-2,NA,TGTGCCAGCAGTTCGGCGAACACCGGGGAGCTGTTTTTT,CASSSANTGELFF
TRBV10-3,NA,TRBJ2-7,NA,TGTGCCATCAGTGAACGAGGGATCTACGAGCAGTACTTC,CAISERGIYEQYF
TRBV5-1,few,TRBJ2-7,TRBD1,TGCGCCAGCGGTAGAGGGACAGGAGAGAACGAGCAGTACTTC,CASGRGTGENEQYF
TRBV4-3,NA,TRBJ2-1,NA,TGCGCCAGCAGACGCCGTTGGGACTTCAATGAGCAGTTCTTC,CASRRRWDFNEQFF
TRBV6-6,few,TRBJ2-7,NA,TGTGCCAGCGTCCGAGGGGGAGCCTACGAGCAGTACTTC,CASVRGGAYEQYF
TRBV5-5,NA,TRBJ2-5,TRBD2,TGTGCCAGCAGTCAACGCCGGCTAGCGGGGCAAGAGACCCAGTACTTC,CASSQRRLAGQETQYF
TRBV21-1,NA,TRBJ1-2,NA,TGTGCCAGTCCATCACCGGGCAGGAGGAACTATGGCTACACCTTC,CASPSPGRRNYGYTF
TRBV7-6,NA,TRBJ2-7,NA,TGTGCCAGCCAAGCTCAGGGCCAGGGCTCCTACGAGCAGTACTTC,CASQAQGQGSYEQYF